A single sample is the source of the 8 T cell receptor beta chains below, sequenced in a study of ipilimumab plus nivolumab after autologous stem cell transplantation. Assay: immunoSEQ multiplex PCR; the TCRdb copy retains only in-frame clones and omits some. The sample carries approximately 84,000 clones, 83% recorded once. The source was PBMCs, collected in a trial of ipilimumab plus nivolumab as post-transplant consolidation. These TCRs come from a male donor with diffuse large B-cell lymphoma.

The chain uses TRBV9 and TRBJ2-2; D is ambiguous. The CDR3 sequence is 15 residues long. CDR1 is SGDLS, CDR2 YYNGEE, per germline. V was trimmed by 0 bases and J by 6 bases, leaving 12 bases between them. The CDR3 region is CASSVAALAAGELFF. CDR3 DNA: TGTGCCAGCAGCGTAGCGGCCCTGGCGGCCGGGGAGCTGTTTTTT.

The chain carries TRBV15 and TRBJ2-3; no clear D. Looked up from germline, CDR1 is LNHNV and CDR2 is YYDKDF (reference sequence). This CDR3 is built from 16 residues. With 3 bases removed from V and 0 bases from J, the gap between germline ends came to 13 bases. The DNA for the CDR3 is TGTGCCACCAGCAGCCCCTTTGGGGTTAGCACAGATACGCAGTATTTT. It specifies CATSSPFGVSTDTQYF.

This rearrangement joins TRBV27 to TRBJ2-5; TRBD1 might be the D (6 bases). V gave up 6 bases and J gave up 7 bases, with 18 bases separating them. The V gene's germline CDR1 is MNHEY and CDR2 SMNVEV (reference sequence). The CDR3 is made up of 14 amino acids. The CDR3 protein is CASRPNRESATQYF. CDR3 in DNA: TGTGCCAGCAGACCCAACAGGGAATCAGCGACCCAGTACTTC.

The chain is built from TRBV6-6 and TRBJ2-7, with D possibly being TRBD1 (6 bases). Per germline, CDR1 MNHNY and CDR2 SVGAGI (reference sequence). The CDR3 spans 13 residues. Trimming cost V 5 bases and J 2 bases, with 10 bases left between them. CDR3 sequence (DNA): TGTGCCAGCAGTCGGGACACCACCTACGAGCAGTACTTC. Its translation: CASSRDTTYEQYF.

On this clone: Compared with germline, one end of the junction differs, possibly owing to a read error. The chain employs TRBV10-3 and TRBJ1-1; D possibly corresponds to TRBD1 (6 bases). Germline assignment: CDR1 ENHRY and CDR2 SYGVKD. This CDR3 has 13 amino acids. The CDR3, as DNA: TGTACCATCGGCCCGGACAGAATGGGTGAAGCTTTCTTT. Translation gives CTIGPDRMGEAFF.

The chain combines TRBV5-4 with TRBJ2-7; TRBD2 matches at 13 bases. Per the germline V gene, CDR1 is SGHNT and CDR2 is YYREEE (reference sequence). CDR3 size: 15 residues. J lost 5 bases, V lost 8 bases, and 10 bases had no gene match. The CDR3 DNA reads as TGTGCCAGTGGCGGGGAAGGACTAGCGGGGGACGAGCAGTACTTC. This sequence encodes CASGGEGLAGDEQYF.

This chain joins TRBV28 and TRBJ1-2; TRBD1 agrees at 8 bases. CDR3 length: 10 amino acids. V was clipped by 8 bases and J by 8 bases; unmatched bases: 1. Germline V gene lookup returns CDR1 MDHEN and CDR2 SYDVKM. This CDR3 is CASGTGGYTF. The CDR3 DNA sequence: TGTGCCAGCGGGACAGGCGGCTACACCTTC.

This clone was counted only a few times. The chain couples TRBV2 to TRBJ1-1; TRBD1 might be the D (6 bases). The CDR3 runs 11 residues. Germline CDR1 and CDR2: SNHLY and FYNNEI. V shed 4 bases and J shed 10 bases, with 10 bases lying between them. CDR3 DNA sequence: TGTGCCAGCAGTGGGCAGGGGCTAGCTTTCTTT. It translates to CASSGQGLAFF.